The sequence of this T cell receptor beta chain was determined in a study of T cells after yellow fever vaccination. This clonotype was seen many times. Its antigen is not identified. The study, taken as a whole, reports: Any FACS-sorted repertoire could hold abundant clonotypes that contaminate it from the bulk population. Clones that expanded after primary vaccination mostly reappeared after the booster (just under 98% CD4, 75% to 90% CD8).

Trimming cost V 4 bases and J 4 bases; bases outside gene matches: 7. The germline gives CDR1 SGHRS, CDR2 YFSETQ. The CDR3 contains 16 residues. Template switching with 5'RACE generated the TCR cDNA and added a universal primer site and UMIs. TCRdb fed the 5' RACE reads into MiXCR, producing one record per CDR3 protein. The sample has about 400,000 distinct CDR3 sequences; approximately 5.7% are singletons. The gene calls are TRBV5-1 and TRBJ2-2, with 10 bases lining up with TRBD1. Specimen: PBMCs, collected 5 days after the yellow fever booster vaccination. This clonotype was obtained from a man between 25 and 39 years old who received the YFV17D yellow fever vaccine. CDR3 DNA: TGCGCCAGCAGCAAGGGACAGGGGAGAACCACCGGGGAGCTGTTTTTT. Protein product: CASSKGQGRTTGELFF. The full variable domain, its missing parts supplied by reference TRBV5-1 and TRBJ2-2, is KAGVTQTPRYLIKTRGQQVTLSCSPISGHRSVSWYQQTPGQGLQFLFEYFSETQRNKGNFPGRFSGRQFSNSRSEMNVSTLELGDSALYLCASSKGQGRTTGELFFGEGSRLTVL.